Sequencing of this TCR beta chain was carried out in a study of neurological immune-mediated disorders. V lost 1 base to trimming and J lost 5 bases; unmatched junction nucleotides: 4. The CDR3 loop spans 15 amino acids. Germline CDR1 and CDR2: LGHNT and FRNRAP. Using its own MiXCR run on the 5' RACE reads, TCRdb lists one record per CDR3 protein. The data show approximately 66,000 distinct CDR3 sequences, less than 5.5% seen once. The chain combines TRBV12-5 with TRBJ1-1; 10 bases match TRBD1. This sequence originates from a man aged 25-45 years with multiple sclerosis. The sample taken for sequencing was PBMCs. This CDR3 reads CASGLAGTGATEAFF. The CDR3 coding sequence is TGTGCTAGTGGTTTGGCCGGGACAGGGGCGACTGAAGCTTTCTTT. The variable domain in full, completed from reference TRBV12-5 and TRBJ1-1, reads DARVTQTPRHKVTEMGQEVTMRCQPILGHNTVFWYRQTMMQGLELLAYFRNRAPLDDSGMPKDRFSAEMPDATLATLKIQPSEPRDSAVYFCASGLAGTGATEAFFGQGTRLTVV.